Listed here is a single T cell receptor (beta chain). The data were obtained in a study of CD8 T cells in Susac syndrome. The germline V and J ends were trimmed by 3 bases and 2 bases, with 0 bases remaining between them. Per germline, CDR1 MDHEN and CDR2 SYDVKM. This CDR3 region has 11 residues. An amount of RNA that ranged from roughly 0.45 to 1 ug was reverse transcribed with random hexamers. MiXCR, applied by TCRdb to the immunoSEQ multiplex PCR reads, yields one record per CDR3 protein. The sample lists around 130,000 distinct CDR3 sequences; 80% to 85% were seen once. The sample comprised CD8+ T cells from PBMCs. The clonotype was recovered from a human donor with multiple sclerosis. The chain joins TRBV28 to TRBJ2-3, with D unclear. For the CDR3, the DNA is TGTGCCAGCAGTTTCACAGATACGCAGTATTTT. Amino acid sequence: CASSFTDTQYF.